The TCR beta chain under discussion was sequenced for a study of sequential checkpoint blockade in melanoma. TCRdb keeps only in-frame clones here, not all; method: immunoSEQ multiplex PCR. The sample includes some 20,000 clones, 65% to 90% seen only once; the top ten take around 30%. Treatment indicated: randomized to nivolumab then ipilimumab (arm A) or the reverse (arm B). From thawed PBMCs, live CD3+CD8+ cells negative for CD19 and CD56 were sorted. Germline V gene data show CDR1 as SGHDT and CDR2 as YYEEEE. CDR3 size: 16 residues. Losses at the gene ends were 4 bases for V and 2 bases for J; bases not matched to a gene: 8.

This chain links TRBV5-6 with TRBJ2-3, with 9 bases that match TRBD1. The sequencing here drew on CD8+ T cells sorted from blood (inferred from file names), taken from a patient given nivolumab and ipilimumab in sequence. This TCR was recovered from a human donor with melanoma. CDR3 sequence (DNA): TGTGCCAGCAGCACTCCGGGACAGGGAATCACAGATACGCAGTATTTT. This gives the protein CASSTPGQGITDTQYF.